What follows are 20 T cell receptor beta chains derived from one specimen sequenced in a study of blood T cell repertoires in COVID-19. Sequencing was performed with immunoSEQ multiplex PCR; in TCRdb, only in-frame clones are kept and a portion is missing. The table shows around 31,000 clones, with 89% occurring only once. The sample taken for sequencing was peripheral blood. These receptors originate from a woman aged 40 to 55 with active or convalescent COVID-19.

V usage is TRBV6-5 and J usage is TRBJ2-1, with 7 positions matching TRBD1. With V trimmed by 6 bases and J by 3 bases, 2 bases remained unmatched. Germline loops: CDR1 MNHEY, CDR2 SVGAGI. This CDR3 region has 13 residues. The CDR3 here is CASRAGGYNEQFF. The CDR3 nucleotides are TGTGCCAGCAGGGCAGGGGGCTACAATGAGCAGTTCTTC.

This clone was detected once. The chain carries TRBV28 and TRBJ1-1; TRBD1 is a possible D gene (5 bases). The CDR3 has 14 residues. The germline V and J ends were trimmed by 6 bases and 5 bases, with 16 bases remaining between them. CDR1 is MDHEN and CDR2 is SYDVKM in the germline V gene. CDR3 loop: CASRLQGGGTEAFF. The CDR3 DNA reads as TGTGCCAGCAGGCTCCAGGGAGGAGGAACTGAAGCTTTCTTT. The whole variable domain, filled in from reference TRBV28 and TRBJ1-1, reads DVKVTQSSRYLVKRTGEKVFLECVQDMDHENMFWYRQDPGLGLRLIYFSYDVKMKEKGDIPEGYSVSREKKERFSLILESASTNQTSMYLCASRLQGGGTEAFFGQGTRLTVV.

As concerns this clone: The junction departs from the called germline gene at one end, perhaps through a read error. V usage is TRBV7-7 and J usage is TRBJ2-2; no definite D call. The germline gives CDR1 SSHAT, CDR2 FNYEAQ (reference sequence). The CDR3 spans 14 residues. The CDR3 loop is CASSLGLGPGELFF. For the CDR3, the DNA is TGTGCTAGCAGCTTAGGTCTGGGCCCCGGGGAGCTGTTTTTT.

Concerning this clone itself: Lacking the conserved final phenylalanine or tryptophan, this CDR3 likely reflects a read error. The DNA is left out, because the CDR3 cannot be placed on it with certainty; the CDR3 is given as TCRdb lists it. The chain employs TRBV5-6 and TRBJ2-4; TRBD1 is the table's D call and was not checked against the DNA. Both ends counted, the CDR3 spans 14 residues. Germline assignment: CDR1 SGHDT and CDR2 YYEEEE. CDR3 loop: CASSLARGTGGPLP.

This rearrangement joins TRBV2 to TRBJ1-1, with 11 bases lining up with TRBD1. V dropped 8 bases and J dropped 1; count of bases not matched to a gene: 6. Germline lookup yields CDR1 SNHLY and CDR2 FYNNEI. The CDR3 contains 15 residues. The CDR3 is CASGRTGGSNTEAFF. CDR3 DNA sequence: TGTGCCAGCGGACGGACAGGGGGCTCGAACACTGAAGCTTTCTTT.

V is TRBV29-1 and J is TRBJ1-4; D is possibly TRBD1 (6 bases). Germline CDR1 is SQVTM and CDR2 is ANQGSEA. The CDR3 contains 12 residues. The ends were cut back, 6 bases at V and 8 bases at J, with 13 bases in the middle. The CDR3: CSVEQGGEKLFF. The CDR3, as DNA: TGCAGCGTGGAACAGGGAGGGGAAAAACTGTTTTTT.

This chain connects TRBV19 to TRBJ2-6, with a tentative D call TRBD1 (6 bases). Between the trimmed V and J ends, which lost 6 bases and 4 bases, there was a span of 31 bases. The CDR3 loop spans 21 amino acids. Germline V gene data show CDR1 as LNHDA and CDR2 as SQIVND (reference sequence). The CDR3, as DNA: TGTGCCAGTAGGACTCAGGCCCAGGGTGCAGGGGAATTCAGGGGGGCCAACGTCCTGACTTTC. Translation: CASRTQAQGAGEFRGANVLTF.

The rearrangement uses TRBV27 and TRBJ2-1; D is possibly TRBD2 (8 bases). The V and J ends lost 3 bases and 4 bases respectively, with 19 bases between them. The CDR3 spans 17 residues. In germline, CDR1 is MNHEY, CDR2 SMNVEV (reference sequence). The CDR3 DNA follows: TGTGCCAGCAGTTTTAGCGGGGAAGGGGGCCGGTACAATGAGCAGTTCTTC. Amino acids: CASSFSGEGGRYNEQFF.

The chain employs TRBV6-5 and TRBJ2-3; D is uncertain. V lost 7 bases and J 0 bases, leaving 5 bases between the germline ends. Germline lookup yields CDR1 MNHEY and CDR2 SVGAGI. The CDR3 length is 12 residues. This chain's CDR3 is CASTGSTDTQYF. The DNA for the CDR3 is TGTGCCAGCACAGGTAGCACAGATACGCAGTATTTT.

In nucleotides, the CDR3 is TGTGCCAGCAGCGTAGGGACTAGTTGGTCAGATACGCAGTATTTT. Protein: CASSVGTSWSDTQYF. The gene calls are TRBV9 and TRBJ2-3; 7 bases are shared with TRBD2. CDR1 is SGDLS and CDR2 is YYNGEE in the germline V gene. The J segment lost 4 bases and the V segment lost 0 bases, leaving 5 bases of the junction unmatched. CDR3 length equals 15 residues.

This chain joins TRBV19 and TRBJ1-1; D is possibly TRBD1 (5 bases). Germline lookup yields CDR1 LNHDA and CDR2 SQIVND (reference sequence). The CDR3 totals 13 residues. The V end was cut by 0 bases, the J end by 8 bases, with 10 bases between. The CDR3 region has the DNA TGTGCCAGTAGTATAGATAGGGGAGGCGAAGCTTTCTTT. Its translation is CASSIDRGGEAFF.

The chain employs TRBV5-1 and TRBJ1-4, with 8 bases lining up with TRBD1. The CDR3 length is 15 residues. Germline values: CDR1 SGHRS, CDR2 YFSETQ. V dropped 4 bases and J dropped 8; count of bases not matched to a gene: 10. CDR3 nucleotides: TGCGCCAGCAGCCCGCGGCAGGGGGCGGGAGAAAAACTGTTTTTT. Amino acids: CASSPRQGAGEKLFF.

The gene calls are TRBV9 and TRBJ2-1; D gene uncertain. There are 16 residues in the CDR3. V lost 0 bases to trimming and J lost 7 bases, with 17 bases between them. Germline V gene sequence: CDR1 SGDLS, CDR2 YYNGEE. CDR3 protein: CASSVEYYDGLNEQFF. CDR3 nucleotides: TGTGCCAGCAGCGTAGAGTATTACGACGGGTTGAATGAGCAGTTCTTC.

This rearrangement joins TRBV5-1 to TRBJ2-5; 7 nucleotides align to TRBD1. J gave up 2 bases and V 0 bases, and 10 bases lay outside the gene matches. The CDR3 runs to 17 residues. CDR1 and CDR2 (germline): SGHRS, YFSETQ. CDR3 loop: CASSLGSRGRGQETQYF. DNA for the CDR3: TGCGCCAGCAGCTTGGGTAGTAGGGGCAGGGGGCAAGAGACCCAGTACTTC.

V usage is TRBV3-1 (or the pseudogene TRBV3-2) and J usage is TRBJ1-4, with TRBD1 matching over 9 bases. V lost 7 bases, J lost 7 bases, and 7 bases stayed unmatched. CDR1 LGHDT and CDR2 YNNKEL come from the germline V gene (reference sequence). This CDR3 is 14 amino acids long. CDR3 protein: CASTGTGTGEKLFF. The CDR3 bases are TGTGCCAGCACCGGGACAGGGACGGGTGAAAAACTGTTTTTT.

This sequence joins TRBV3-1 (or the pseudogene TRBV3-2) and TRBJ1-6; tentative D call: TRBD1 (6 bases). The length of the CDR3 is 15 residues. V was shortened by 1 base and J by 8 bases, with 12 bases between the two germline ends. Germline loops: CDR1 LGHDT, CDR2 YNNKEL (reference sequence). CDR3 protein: CASSQGRGQHSPLHF. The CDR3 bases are TGTGCCAGCAGCCAAGGACGAGGACAGCATTCACCCCTCCACTTT.

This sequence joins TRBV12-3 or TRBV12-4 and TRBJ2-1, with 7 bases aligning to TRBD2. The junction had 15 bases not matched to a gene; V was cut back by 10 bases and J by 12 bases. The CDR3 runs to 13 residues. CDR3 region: CATSAGREKRQFF. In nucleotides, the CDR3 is TGTGCCACCTCGGCTGGGCGGGAGAAACGGCAGTTCTTC.

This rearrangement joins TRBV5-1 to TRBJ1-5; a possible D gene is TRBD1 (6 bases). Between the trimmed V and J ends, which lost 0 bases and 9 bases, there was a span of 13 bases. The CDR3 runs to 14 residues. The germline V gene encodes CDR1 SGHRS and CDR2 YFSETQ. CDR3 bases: TGCGCCAGCAGCTTGGGGACAGACCTTGGGCCCCAGCATTTT. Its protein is CASSLGTDLGPQHF.

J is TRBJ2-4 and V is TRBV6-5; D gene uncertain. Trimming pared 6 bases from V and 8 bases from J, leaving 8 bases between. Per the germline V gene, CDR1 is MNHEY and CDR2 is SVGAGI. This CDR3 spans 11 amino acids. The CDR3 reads CASRTEDIQYF. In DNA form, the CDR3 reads TGTGCCAGCAGGACTGAGGACATTCAGTACTTC.

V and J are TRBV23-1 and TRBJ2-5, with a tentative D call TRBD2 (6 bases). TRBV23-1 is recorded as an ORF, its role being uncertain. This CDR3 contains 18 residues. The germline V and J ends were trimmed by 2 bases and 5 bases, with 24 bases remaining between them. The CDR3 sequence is CASSQRRGHQIYQETQYF. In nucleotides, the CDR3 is TGCGCCAGCAGTCAACGGAGGGGCCATCAAATTTATCAGGAGACCCAGTACTTC.